Listed here are 13 T cell receptor beta chains from one sample, sequenced in a study of cytomegalovirus exposure and HLA in healthy donors. The PCR ran on 60 Vbeta and 13 Jbeta primers. Clones were sequenced by immunoSEQ multiplex PCR, and TCRdb holds only the in-frame ones, with some missing. The data show some 170,000 clones, 70% to 80% seen once. The specimen was PBMCs. These receptors originate from a young man in good health and CMV-seropositive.

The chain links TRBV13 to TRBJ2-5; D remains unclear. CDR3 length equals 14 residues. Trimming shortened V by 1 base and J by 5 bases, and 11 bases separated the two germline ends. CDR1 and CDR2 from the germline V gene are PRHDT and FYEKMQ (reference sequence). The CDR3 DNA reads TGTGCCAGCAGCTTAGTCCGGAGTTTGGAGACCCAGTACTTC. Translation: CASSLVRSLETQYF.

V gene TRBV2 combines with J gene TRBJ2-3; 7 bases map to TRBD1. The V gene end was trimmed by 6 bases and the J gene end by 2 bases; junction bases not matched to a gene: 8. The CDR3 spans 15 residues. From germline, CDR1 is SNHLY and CDR2 FYNNEI. The chain's CDR3 is CASRDTGDITDTQYF. The CDR3 bases are TGTGCCAGCAGGGATACAGGGGATATCACAGATACGCAGTATTTT.

This clone was detected a few times. The chain combines TRBV6-5 with TRBJ2-1; 7 bases match TRBD2. In germline, CDR1 is MNHEY, CDR2 SVGAGI. V shed 5 bases and J 9 bases; nucleotides not matched to a gene: 13. The CDR3 is made up of 15 amino acids. CDR3 nucleotide sequence: TGTGCCAGCAGTGGGCAGGGCGCGGGGGAGATTGAGCAGTTCTTC. It specifies CASSGQGAGEIEQFF.

The gene calls are TRBV6-5 and TRBJ2-2; a weak D match, TRBD1 (6 bases). The CDR3 is made up of 15 amino acids. Trimming removed 6 bases from V and 2 bases from J, with 13 bases in between. The V gene's germline CDR1 is MNHEY and CDR2 SVGAGI. CDR3 DNA sequence: TGTGCCAGCAGGGGACAAACAATAAACACCGGGGAGCTGTTTTTT. This translates into CASRGQTINTGELFF.

The CDR3 bases are TGTGCCAGTAGTATTGGAGCTTATAGCAATCAGCCCCAGCATTTT. Translating it yields CASSIGAYSNQPQHF. This chain uses TRBV19 with TRBJ1-5, with D hard to call. This CDR3 comprises 15 residues. The V gene's germline CDR1 is LNHDA and CDR2 SQIVND (reference sequence). V was trimmed by 3 bases and J by 0 bases, leaving 9 bases between them.

The J gene is TRBJ2-7, the V gene TRBV29-1; TRBD1 matches at 9 bases. CDR1 is SQVTM, CDR2 ANQGSEA, per germline. V trimming: 2 bases; J trimming: 0 bases; junction bases outside the gene matches: 5. The CDR3 length is 15 residues. CDR3 loop: CSVEKTGQGSYEQYF. CDR3 in DNA: TGCAGCGTTGAAAAAACGGGACAGGGCTCCTACGAGCAGTACTTC.

The chain has TRBV7-2 and TRBJ2-3; 8 nucleotides align to TRBD2. The length of the CDR3 is 12 residues. The germline V gene encodes CDR1 SGHTA and CDR2 FQGNSA. The junction had 1 base not matched to a gene; V was cut back by 5 bases and J by 6 bases. CDR3 bases: TGTGCCAGCAGCCGGGGGGGGGATACGCAGTATTTT. This codes for CASSRGGDTQYF.

The count of this clone is one. V usage is TRBV13 and J usage is TRBJ1-5, with D uncertain. Germline lookup yields CDR1 PRHDT and CDR2 FYEKMQ (reference sequence). V dropped 5 bases and J dropped 4 bases, with 15 bases sitting between them. The CDR3 sequence is 15 residues long. CDR3 in DNA: TGTGCCAGCAGCAGTCGACAAGTACCTAATCAGCCCCAGCATTTT. Protein product: CASSSRQVPNQPQHF.

The CDR3 protein is CASSYRGQLTDTQYF. The CDR3 region has the DNA TGTGCCAGTAGTTACCGGGGACAACTCACAGATACGCAGTATTTT. V is TRBV19 and J is TRBJ2-3, with D perhaps TRBD1 (6 bases). The germline CDR1 and CDR2 sequences are LNHDA and SQIVND (reference sequence). The ends were cut back, 5 bases at V and 2 bases at J, with 14 bases in the middle. The CDR3 is made up of 15 amino acids.

This clone was recorded once. The chain has TRBV9 and TRBJ1-5; D is unresolved. V lost 0 bases to trimming and J lost 4 bases, with 8 bases between them. The CDR3 extends over 14 amino acids. Germline V gene data show CDR1 as SGDLS and CDR2 as YYNGEE. The CDR3 spells CASSVGGQNQPQHF. The CDR3 DNA is TGTGCCAGCAGCGTAGGAGGTCAGAATCAGCCCCAGCATTTT.

This clone was seen only once. V gene TRBV28 combines with J gene TRBJ2-7, with TRBD2 matching over 12 bases. V lost 3 bases and J lost 7; bases outside the gene matches: 7. Per germline, CDR1 MDHEN and CDR2 SYDVKM. This CDR3 has 15 amino acids. The CDR3 region is CASSFGLAGSREQYF. The DNA for the CDR3 is TGTGCCAGCAGTTTCGGACTAGCGGGATCACGGGAGCAGTACTTC.

On this clone itself: The junction shows a germline mismatch at one end, possibly a read error. The chain carries TRBV5-6 and TRBJ2-7, with D possibly being TRBD1 (5 bases). CDR1 is SGHDT, CDR2 YYEEEE, per germline. CDR3 size: 11 residues. In nucleotides, the CDR3 is TGTGCCAGCAGCTTGGGCAGGGTTAGTCGCTTC. Encoded protein: CASSLGRVSRF.

The chain employs TRBV28 and TRBJ2-3, with 9 positions matching TRBD2. In germline, CDR1 is MDHEN, CDR2 SYDVKM. With V trimmed by 3 bases and J by 2 bases, 6 bases remained unmatched. This CDR3 region has 16 residues. CDR3 in DNA: TGTGCCAGCAGTTTCCTGACTAGCGGCTACACAGATACGCAGTATTTT. Translation: CASSFLTSGYTDTQYF.